What follows is one T cell receptor beta chain and its context. V was trimmed by 4 bases and J by 0 bases, leaving 12 bases between them. CDR1 and CDR2 from the germline V gene are SGHTA and FQGNSA. The CDR3 loop spans 15 amino acids. Per the study methods: Reference gene primer amplification gave estimated nucleated cell counts. Clones were read by immunoSEQ multiplex PCR, and TCRdb kept only the in-frame ones, dropping some. V and J calls and clone size are copied from that table; D and trimming were computed from the DNA. This table holds approximately 140,000 clones, about 86% found once. These data come from a study of blood T cell repertoires in COVID-19.

This sequence originates from an older woman with acute or convalescent COVID-19. Sequencing was done on a sample of peripheral blood. The V call is TRBV7-2, the J call TRBJ2-5; TRBD1 might be the D (6 bases). CDR3 in amino acids: CASSSGTTNQETQYF. In DNA form, the CDR3 reads TGTGCCAGCAGCTCCGGGACAACTAACCAAGAGACCCAGTACTTC.